This T cell receptor beta chain comes out of a study of T cells after yellow fever vaccination. About the research overall: Preparation of the low-cell-number fractions used SMART-Seq v4 Ultra Low Input.

The CDR3 extends over 15 amino acids. Trimming shortened V by 5 bases and J by 6 bases, and 14 bases separated the two germline ends. The germline V gene has CDR1 MDHEN and CDR2 SYDVKM. Study observations and caveats: After the booster, 96% of CD4 and more than 75% of CD8 primary-response clones were re-detected.

TCRdb analysed the 5' RACE reads with MiXCR anew, one entry per CDR3 protein. The sample lists hundreds of thousands of distinct CDR3 sequences; approximately 9% were seen once. Regarding this clonotype: Its target is not known.

The clonotype originates from a man aged 18 to 29 who received the YFV17D yellow fever vaccine. The rearrangement joins TRBV28 to TRBJ1-6; no definite D call. The sample was PBMCs, taken on the day of the first yellow fever vaccination. CDR3 sequence reads: CASSPTGLVNSPLHF. The CDR3 DNA follows: TGTGCCAGCAGTCCTACTGGGCTGGTTAATTCACCCCTCCACTTT.